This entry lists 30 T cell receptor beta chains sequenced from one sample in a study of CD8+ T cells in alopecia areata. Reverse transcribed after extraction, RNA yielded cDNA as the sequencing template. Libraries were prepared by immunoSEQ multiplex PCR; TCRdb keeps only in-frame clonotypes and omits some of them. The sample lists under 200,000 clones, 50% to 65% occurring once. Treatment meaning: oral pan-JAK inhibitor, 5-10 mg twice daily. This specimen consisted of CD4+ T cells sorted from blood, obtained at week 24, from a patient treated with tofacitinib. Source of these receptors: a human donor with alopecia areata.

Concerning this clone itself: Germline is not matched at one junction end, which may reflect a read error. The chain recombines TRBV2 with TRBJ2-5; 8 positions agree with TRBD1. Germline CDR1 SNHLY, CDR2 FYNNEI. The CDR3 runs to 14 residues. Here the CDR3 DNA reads TGTGCCAGCAGGGAAGGACAGGGCCAAGAGACCCAGTACTTC. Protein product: CASREGQGQETQYF.

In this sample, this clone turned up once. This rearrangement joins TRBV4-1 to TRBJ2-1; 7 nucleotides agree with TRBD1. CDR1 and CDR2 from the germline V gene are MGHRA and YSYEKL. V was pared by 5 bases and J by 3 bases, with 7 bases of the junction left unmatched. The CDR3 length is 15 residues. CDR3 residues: CASSRTGDNYNEQFF. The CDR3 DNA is TGCGCCAGCAGCAGAACAGGGGACAACTACAATGAGCAGTTCTTC.

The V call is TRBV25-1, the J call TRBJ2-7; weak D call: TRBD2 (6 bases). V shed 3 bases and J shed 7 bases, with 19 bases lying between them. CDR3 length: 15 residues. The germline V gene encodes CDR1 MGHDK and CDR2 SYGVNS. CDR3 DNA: TGTGCCAGCAGTGAGTCACCAAACCACGCGGGAGAGCAGTACTTC. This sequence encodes CASSESPNHAGEQYF.

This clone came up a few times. CDR3 protein: CASSPTRVDEQFF. CDR3 bases: TGTGCCAGCAGCCCTACGAGGGTGGATGAGCAGTTCTTC. The V and J genes are TRBV7-3 and TRBJ2-1, with TRBD2 as a possible D gene (5 bases). This CDR3 is 13 amino acids long. Germline CDR1 SGHTA, CDR2 FQGTGA. Trimming took off 5 bases at V and 8 bases at J, with 13 bases between the two ends. Full variable domain (missing parts from reference TRBV7-3 and TRBJ2-1): GAGVSQTPSNKVTEKGKYVELRCDPISGHTALYWYRQSLGQGPEFLIYFQGTGAADDSGLPNDRFFAVRPEGSVSTLKIQRTERGDSAVYLCASSPTRVDEQFFGPGTRLTVL.

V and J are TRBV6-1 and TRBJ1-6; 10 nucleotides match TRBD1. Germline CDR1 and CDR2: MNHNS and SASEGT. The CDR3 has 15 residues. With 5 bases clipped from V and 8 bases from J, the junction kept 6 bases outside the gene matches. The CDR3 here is CASSRTGTGDSPLHF. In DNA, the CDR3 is TGTGCCAGCAGTCGAACCGGGACAGGGGATTCACCCCTCCACTTT.

The CDR3 DNA reads as TGTGCCAGCACTTGGACAGAGTCCTACGAGCAGTACTTC. Translation gives CASTWTESYEQYF. The rearrangement links TRBV2 to TRBJ2-7; tentatively, D is TRBD1 (6 bases). This CDR3 region has 13 residues. Germline V gene lookup returns CDR1 SNHLY and CDR2 FYNNEI. Trimming left V 7 bases short and J 1 base short, with 11 bases between.

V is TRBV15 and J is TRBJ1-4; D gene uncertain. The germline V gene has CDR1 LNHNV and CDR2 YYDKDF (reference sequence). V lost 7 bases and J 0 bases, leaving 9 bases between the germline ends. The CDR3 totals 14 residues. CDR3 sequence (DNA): TGTGCCACCACCCGCTTTGCAACTAATGAAAAACTGTTTTTT. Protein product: CATTRFATNEKLFF.

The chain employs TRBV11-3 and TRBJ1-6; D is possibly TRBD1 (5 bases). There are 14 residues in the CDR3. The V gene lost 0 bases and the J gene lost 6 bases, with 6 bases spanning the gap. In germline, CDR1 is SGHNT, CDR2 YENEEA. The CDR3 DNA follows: TGTGCCAGCAGCTTAGATCAGGGTAATTCACCCCTCCACTTT. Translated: CASSLDQGNSPLHF.

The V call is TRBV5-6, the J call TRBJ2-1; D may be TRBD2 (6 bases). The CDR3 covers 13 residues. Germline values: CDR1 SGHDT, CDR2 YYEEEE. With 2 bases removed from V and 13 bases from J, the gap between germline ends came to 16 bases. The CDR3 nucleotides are TGTGCCAGCAGCTTTCTCGCGGGATATTTTCAGTTCTTC. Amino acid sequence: CASSFLAGYFQFF.

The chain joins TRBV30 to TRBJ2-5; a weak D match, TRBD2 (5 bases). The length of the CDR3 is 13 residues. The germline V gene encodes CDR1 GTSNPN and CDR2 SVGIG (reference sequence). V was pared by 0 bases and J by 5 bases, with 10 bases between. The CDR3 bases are TGTGCCTGGAGTGTATTAGGCGGGGAGACCCAGTACTTC. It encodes CAWSVLGGETQYF. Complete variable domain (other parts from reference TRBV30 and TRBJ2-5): SQTIHQWPATLVQPVGSPLSLECTVEGTSNPNLYWYRQAAGRGLQLLFYSVGIGQISSEVPQNLSASRPQDRQFILSSKKLLLSDSGFYLCAWSVLGGETQYFGPGTRLLVL.

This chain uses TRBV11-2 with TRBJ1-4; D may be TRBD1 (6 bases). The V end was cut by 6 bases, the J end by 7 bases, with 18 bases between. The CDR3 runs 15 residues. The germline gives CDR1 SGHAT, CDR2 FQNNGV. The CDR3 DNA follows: TGTGCCAGCAGGCGGTGGGGAAGGGGGTCTGAAAAACTGTTTTTT. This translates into CASRRWGRGSEKLFF.

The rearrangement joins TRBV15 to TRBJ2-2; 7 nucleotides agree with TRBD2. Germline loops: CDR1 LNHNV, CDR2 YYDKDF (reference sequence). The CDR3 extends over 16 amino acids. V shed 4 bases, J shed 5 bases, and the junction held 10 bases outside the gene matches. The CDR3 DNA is TGTGCCACCAGCACGGGGGGAGGGTTAAAGACCGGGGAGCTGTTTTTT. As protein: CATSTGGGLKTGELFF.

CDR3 in amino acids: CSVEGGGNEQFF. The CDR3 coding sequence is TGCAGCGTTGAGGGGGGGGGCAATGAGCAGTTCTTC. The chain carries TRBV29-1 and TRBJ2-1; 7 bases agree with TRBD2. The J segment lost 6 bases and the V segment lost 3 bases, leaving 2 bases of the junction unmatched. The CDR3 extends over 12 amino acids. CDR1 is SQVTM, CDR2 ANQGSEA, per germline.

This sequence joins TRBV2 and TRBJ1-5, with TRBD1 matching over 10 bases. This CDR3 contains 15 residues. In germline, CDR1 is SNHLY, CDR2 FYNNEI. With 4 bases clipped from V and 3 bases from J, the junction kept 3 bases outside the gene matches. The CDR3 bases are TGTGCCAGCAGTGTTGGGACAGGGGTCAATCAGCCCCAGCATTTT. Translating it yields CASSVGTGVNQPQHF.

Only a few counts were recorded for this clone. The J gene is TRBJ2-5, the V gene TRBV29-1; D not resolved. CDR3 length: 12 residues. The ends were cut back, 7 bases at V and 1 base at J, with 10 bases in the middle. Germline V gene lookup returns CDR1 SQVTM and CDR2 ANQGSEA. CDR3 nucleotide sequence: TGCAGCGCGGGCCCCGCCCAAGAGACCCAGTACTTC. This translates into CSAGPAQETQYF.

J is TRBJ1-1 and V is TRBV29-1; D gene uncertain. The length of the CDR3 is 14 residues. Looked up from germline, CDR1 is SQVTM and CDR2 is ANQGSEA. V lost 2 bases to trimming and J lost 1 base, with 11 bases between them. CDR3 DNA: TGCAGCGTTGAATTTGGGCAGACGAACACTGAAGCTTTCTTT. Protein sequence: CSVEFGQTNTEAFF.

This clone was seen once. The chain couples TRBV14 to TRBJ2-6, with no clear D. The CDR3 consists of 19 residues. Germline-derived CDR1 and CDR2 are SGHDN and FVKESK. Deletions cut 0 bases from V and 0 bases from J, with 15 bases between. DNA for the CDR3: TGTGCCAGCAGCCAAGATGAATGGGGTTGGTACTCTGGGGCCAACGTCCTGACTTTC. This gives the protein CASSQDEWGWYSGANVLTF.

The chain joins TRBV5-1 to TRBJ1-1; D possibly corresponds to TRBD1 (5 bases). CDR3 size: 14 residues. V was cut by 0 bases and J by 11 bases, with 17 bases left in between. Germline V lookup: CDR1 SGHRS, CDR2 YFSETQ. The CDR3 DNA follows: TGCGCCAGCAGCTTGGGTACAGGTATCGTCCACGCTTTCTTT. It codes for CASSLGTGIVHAFF.

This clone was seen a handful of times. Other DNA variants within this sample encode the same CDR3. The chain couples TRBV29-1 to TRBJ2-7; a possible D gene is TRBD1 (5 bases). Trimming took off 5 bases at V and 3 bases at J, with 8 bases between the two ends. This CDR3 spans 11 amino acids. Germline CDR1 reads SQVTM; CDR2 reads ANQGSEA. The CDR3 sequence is CSVYRSYEQYF. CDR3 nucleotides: TGCAGCGTTTACAGGAGCTACGAGCAGTACTTC.

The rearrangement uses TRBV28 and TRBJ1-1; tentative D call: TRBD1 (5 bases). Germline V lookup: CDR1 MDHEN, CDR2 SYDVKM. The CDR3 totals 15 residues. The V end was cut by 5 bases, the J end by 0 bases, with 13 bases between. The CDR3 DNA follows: TGTGCCAGCAGTCCTCCGAGGGGTATGAACACTGAAGCTTTCTTT. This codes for CASSPPRGMNTEAFF.

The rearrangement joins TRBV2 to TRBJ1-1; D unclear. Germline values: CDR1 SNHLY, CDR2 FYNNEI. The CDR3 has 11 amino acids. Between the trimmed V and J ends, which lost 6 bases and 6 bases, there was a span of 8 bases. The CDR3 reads CASSTTSEAFF. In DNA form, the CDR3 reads TGTGCCAGCAGCACCACCTCTGAAGCTTTCTTT. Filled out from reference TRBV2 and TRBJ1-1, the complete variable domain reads EPEVTQTPSHQVTQMGQEVILRCVPISNHLYFYWYRQILGQKVEFLVSFYNNEISEKSEIFDDQFSVERPDGSNFTLKIRSTKLEDSAMYFCASSTTSEAFFGQGTRLTVV.

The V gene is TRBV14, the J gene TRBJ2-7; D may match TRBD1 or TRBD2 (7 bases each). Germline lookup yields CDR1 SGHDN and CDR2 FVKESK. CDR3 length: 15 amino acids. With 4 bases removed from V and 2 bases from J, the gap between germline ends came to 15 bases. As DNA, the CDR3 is TGTGCCAGCAGCCGGGAGGGGGCCCCTACCTACGAGCAGTACTTC. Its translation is CASSREGAPTYEQYF.

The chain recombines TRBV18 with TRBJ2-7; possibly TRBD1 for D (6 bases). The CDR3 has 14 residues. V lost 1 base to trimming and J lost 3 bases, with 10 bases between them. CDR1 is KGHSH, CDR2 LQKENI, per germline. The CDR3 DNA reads TGTGCCAGCTCACCACTGACAGGAGTCTACGAGCAGTACTTC. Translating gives CASSPLTGVYEQYF.

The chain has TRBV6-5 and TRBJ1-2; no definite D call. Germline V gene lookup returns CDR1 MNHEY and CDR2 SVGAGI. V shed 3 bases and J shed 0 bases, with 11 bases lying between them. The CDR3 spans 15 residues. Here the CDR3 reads CASSYDGTANYGYTF. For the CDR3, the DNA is TGTGCCAGCAGTTATGACGGTACCGCTAACTATGGCTACACCTTC.

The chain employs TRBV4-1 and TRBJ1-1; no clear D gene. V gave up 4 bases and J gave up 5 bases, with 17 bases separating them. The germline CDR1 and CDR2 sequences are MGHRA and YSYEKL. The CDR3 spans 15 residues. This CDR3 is CASSPSQTRETEAFF. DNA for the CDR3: TGCGCCAGCAGCCCATCCCAGACAAGGGAGACTGAAGCTTTCTTT.

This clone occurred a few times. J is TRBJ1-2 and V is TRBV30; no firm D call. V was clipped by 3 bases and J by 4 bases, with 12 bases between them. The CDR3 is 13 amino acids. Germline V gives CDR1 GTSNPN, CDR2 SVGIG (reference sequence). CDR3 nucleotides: TGTGCCTGGAGCGCGGCGGGTTTCTATGGCTACACCTTC. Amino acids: CAWSAAGFYGYTF. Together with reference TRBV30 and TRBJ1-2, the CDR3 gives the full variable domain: SQTIHQWPATLVQPVGSPLSLECTVEGTSNPNLYWYRQAAGRGLQLLFYSVGIGQISSEVPQNLSASRPQDRQFILSSKKLLLSDSGFYLCAWSAAGFYGYTFGSGTRLTVV.

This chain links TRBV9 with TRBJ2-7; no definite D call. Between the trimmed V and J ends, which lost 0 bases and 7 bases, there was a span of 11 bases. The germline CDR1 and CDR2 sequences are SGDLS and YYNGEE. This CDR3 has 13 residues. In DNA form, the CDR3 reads TGTGCCAGCAGCGTAGTCCCGGGCCGGGAGCAGTACTTC. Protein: CASSVVPGREQYF.

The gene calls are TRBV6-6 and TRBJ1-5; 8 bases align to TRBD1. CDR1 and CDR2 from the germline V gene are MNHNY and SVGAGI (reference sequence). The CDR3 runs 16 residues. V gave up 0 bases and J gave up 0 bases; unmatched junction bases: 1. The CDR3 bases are TGTGCCAGCAGTTACTCTGGACAGGGTAGCAATCAGCCCCAGCATTTT. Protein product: CASSYSGQGSNQPQHF.

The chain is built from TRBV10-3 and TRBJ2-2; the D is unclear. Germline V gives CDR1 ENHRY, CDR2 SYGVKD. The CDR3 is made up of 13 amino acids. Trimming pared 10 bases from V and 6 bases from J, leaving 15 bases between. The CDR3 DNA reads TGTGCCACCACGCCCCCCGGGTCCGGGGAGCTGTTTTTT. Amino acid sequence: CATTPPGSGELFF.

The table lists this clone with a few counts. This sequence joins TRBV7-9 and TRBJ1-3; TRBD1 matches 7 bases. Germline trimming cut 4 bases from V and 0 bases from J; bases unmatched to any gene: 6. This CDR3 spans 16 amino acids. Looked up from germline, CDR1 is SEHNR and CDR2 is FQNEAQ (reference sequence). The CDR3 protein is CASSSFTGDSGNTIYF. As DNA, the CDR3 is TGTGCCAGCAGCTCGTTCACAGGGGACTCTGGAAACACCATATATTTT. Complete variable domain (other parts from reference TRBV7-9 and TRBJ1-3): DTGVSQNPRHKITKRGQNVTFRCDPISEHNRLYWYRQTLGQGPEFLTYFQNEAQLEKSRLLSDRFSAERPKGSFSTLEIQRTEQGDSAMYLCASSSFTGDSGNTIYFGEGSWLTVV.